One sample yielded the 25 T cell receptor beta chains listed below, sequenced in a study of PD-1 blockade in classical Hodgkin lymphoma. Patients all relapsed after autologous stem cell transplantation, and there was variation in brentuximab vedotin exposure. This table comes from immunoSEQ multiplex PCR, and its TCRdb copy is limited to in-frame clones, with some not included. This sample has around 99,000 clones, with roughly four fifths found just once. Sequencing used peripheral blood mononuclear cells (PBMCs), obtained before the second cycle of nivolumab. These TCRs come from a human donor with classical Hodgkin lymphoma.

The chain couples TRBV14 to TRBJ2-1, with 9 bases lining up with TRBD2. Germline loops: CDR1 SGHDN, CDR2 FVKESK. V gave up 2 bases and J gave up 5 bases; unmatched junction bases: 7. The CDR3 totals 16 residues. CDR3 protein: CASSQRLAGTHNEQFF. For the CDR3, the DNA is TGTGCCAGCAGCCAAAGGCTAGCGGGAACTCACAATGAGCAGTTCTTC.

CDR3 DNA sequence: TGTGCCAGCAGCTTGACTTTCCAAGAGACCCAGTACTTC. Protein: CASSLTFQETQYF. This chain uses TRBV5-6 with TRBJ2-5; D is uncertain. The V gene lost 1 base and the J gene lost 1 base, with 5 bases spanning the gap. The CDR3 has 13 residues. Germline lookup yields CDR1 SGHDT and CDR2 YYEEEE.

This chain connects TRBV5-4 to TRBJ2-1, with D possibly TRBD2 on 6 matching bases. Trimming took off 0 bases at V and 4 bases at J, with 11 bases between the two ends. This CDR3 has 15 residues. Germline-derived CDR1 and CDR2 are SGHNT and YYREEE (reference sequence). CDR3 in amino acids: CASSLEASAYNEQFF. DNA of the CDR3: TGTGCCAGCAGCTTGGAGGCTAGCGCATACAATGAGCAGTTCTTC.

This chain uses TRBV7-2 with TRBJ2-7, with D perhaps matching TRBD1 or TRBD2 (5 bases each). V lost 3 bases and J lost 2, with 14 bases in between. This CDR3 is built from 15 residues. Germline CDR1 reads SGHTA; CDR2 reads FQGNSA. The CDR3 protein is CASSLLGGGAYEQYF. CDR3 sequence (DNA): TGTGCCAGCAGCTTGTTAGGTGGGGGAGCCTACGAGCAGTACTTC.

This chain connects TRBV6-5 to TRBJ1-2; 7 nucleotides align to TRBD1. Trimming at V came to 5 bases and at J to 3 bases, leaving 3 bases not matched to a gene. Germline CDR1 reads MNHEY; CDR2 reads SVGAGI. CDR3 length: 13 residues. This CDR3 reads CASSHRGDYGYTF. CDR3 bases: TGTGCCAGCAGTCACAGGGGAGACTATGGCTACACCTTC.

The CDR3 here is CATSRANNEQFF. CDR3 nucleotides: TGTGCCACCAGCAGAGCAAACAATGAGCAGTTCTTC. The rearrangement links TRBV15 to TRBJ2-1; no definite D call. CDR1 is LNHNV and CDR2 is YYDKDF in the germline V gene (reference sequence). Between the trimmed V and J ends, which lost 1 base and 5 bases, there was a span of 3 bases. The CDR3 runs to 12 residues.

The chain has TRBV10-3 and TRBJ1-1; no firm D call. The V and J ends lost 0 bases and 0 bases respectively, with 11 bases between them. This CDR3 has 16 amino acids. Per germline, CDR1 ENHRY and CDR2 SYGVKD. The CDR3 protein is CAISESGGRLNTEAFF. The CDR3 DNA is TGTGCCATCAGTGAGTCGGGTGGCAGATTGAACACTGAAGCTTTCTTT.

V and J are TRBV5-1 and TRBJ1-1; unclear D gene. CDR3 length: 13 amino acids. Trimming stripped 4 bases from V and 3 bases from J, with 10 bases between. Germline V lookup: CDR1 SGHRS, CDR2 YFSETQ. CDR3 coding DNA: TGCGCCAGCAGCCCCCCTGGGGACACTGAAGCTTTCTTT. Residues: CASSPPGDTEAFF.

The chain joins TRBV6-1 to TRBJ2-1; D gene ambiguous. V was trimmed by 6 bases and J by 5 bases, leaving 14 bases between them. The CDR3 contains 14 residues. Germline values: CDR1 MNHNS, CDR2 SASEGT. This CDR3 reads CASRDFAADNEQFF. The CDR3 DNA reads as TGTGCCAGCAGGGATTTCGCGGCTGACAATGAGCAGTTCTTC.

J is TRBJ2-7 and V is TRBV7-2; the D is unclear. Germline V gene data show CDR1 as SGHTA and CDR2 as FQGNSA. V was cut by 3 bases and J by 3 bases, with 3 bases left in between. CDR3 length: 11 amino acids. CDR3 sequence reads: CASSLDYEQYF. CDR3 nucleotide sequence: TGTGCCAGCAGCTTGGACTACGAGCAGTACTTC.

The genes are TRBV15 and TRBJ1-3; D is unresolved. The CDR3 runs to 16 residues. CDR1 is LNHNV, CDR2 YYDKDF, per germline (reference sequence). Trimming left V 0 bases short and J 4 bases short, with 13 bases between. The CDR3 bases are TGTGCCACCAGCAGAGATCGAGTGGGAACCGGAAACACCATATATTTT. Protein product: CATSRDRVGTGNTIYF.

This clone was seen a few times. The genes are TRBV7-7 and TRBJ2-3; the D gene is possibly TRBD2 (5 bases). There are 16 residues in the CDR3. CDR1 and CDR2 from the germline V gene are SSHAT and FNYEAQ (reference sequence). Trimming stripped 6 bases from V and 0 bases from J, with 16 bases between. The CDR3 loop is CASSKSVATSTDTQYF. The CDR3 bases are TGTGCCAGCAGTAAGTCGGTAGCGACTAGCACAGATACGCAGTATTTT.

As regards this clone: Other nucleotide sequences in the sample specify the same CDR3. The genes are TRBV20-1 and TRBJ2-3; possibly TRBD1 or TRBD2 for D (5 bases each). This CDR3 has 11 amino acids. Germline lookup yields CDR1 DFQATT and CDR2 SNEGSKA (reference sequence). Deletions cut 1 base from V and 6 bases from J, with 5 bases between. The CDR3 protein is CSARGGDTQYF. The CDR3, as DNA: TGCAGTGCTAGAGGGGGGGATACGCAGTATTTT.

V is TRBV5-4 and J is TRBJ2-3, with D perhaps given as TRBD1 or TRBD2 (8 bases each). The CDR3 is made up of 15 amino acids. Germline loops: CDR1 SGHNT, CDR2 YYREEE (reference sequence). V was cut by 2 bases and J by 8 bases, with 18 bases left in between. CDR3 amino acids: CASSFSGDRSVTQYF. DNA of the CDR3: TGTGCCAGCAGCTTTAGCGGGGACAGGTCCGTTACGCAGTATTTT.

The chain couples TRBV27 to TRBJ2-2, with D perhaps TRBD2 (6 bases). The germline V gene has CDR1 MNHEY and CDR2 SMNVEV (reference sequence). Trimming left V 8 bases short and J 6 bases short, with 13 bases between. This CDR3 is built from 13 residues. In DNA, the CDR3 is TGTGCCAGCGGGACTCCCTACTCCGGGGAGCTGTTTTTT. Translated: CASGTPYSGELFF.

The CDR3 sequence: CASSFLAGGGYNEQFF. The CDR3 bases are TGTGCCAGCAGCTTCCTAGCGGGAGGGGGATACAATGAGCAGTTCTTC. The chain couples TRBV7-2 to TRBJ2-1; 12 bases are shared with TRBD2. V lost 3 bases to trimming and J lost 4 bases; unmatched junction nucleotides: 4. Germline V gene lookup returns CDR1 SGHTA and CDR2 FQGNSA. The CDR3 totals 16 residues.

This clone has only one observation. The CDR3 nucleotides read TGTGCCAGCAGCCTCGAAGGGAGGTCGAACTATGGCTACACCTTC. Its protein is CASSLEGRSNYGYTF. This sequence joins TRBV9 and TRBJ1-2; D call uncertain. The CDR3 has 15 amino acids. Germline lookup yields CDR1 SGDLS and CDR2 YYNGEE. Trimming left V 4 bases short and J 2 bases short, with 15 bases between.

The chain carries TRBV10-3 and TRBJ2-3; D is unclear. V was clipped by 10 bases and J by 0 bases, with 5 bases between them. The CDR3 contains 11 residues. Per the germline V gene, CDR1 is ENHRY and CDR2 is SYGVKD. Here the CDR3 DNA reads TGTGCCACCTATAGCACAGATACGCAGTATTTT. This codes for CATYSTDTQYF.

This CDR3 is CASSLSRAANTEAFF. DNA for the CDR3: TGTGCCAGCAGCTTATCCCGGGCAGCAAACACTGAAGCTTTCTTT. J is TRBJ1-1 and V is TRBV7-2; no clear D gene. The germline gives CDR1 SGHTA, CDR2 FQGNSA. Trimming left V 2 bases short and J 2 bases short, with 12 bases between. This CDR3 is 15 amino acids long.

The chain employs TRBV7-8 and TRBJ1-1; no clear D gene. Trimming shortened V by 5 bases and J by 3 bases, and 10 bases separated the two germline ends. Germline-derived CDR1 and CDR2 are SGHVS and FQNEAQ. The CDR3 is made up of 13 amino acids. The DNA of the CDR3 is TGTGCCAGCAGCCCCCGGAGGGACACTGAAGCTTTCTTT. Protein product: CASSPRRDTEAFF.

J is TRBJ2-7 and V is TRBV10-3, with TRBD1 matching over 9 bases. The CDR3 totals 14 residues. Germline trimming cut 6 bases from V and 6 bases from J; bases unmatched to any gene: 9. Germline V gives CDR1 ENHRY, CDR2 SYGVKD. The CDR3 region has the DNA TGTGCCATCAGGACGGGACAGGGAGCGTTCGAGCAGTACTTC. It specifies CAIRTGQGAFEQYF.

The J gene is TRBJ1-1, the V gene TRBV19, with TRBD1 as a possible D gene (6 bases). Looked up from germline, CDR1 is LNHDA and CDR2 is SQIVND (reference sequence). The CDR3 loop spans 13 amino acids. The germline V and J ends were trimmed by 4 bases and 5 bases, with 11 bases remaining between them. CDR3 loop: CASSNQGTTEAFF. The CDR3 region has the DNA TGTGCCAGTAGTAACCAGGGGACGACTGAAGCTTTCTTT.

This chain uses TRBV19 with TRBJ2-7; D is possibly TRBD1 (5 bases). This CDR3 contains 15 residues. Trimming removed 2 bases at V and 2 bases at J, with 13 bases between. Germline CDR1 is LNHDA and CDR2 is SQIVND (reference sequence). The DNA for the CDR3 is TGTGCCAGTAGTATATCGGCAGGGCGCACCTACGAGCAGTACTTC. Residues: CASSISAGRTYEQYF.

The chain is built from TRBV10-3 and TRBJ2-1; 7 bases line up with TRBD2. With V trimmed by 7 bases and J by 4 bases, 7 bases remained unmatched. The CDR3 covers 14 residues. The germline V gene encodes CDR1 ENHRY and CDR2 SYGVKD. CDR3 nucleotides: TGTGCCATCACGGAGCCCGGGGGGTACAATGAGCAGTTCTTC. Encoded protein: CAITEPGGYNEQFF.

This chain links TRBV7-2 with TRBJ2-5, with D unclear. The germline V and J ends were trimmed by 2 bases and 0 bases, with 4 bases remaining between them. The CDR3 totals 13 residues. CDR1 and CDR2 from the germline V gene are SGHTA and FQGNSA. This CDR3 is CASSLRYQETQYF. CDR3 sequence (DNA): TGTGCCAGCAGCTTAAGGTACCAAGAGACCCAGTACTTC.